One sample yielded the 10 T cell receptor beta chains listed below, sequenced in a study of neurological immune-mediated disorders. The time point here: longitudinal time-point 1 (baseline). TCRdb called the 5' RACE reads again in MiXCR, with one record for every CDR3 protein. The sample has 35,000 or so distinct CDR3 sequences, 3% to 3.5% seen once. The sample comprised PBMCs. These receptor sequences come from a woman aged 55-75 years with multiple sclerosis.

This clonotype was seen ten or more times. V gene TRBV20-1 combines with J gene TRBJ1-4; tentatively, D is TRBD1 (6 bases). This CDR3 contains 14 residues. The V and J ends lost 5 bases and 4 bases respectively, with 14 bases between them. Germline CDR1 DFQATT, CDR2 SNEGSKA (reference sequence). CDR3 nucleotides: TGCAGTGCTCCCCCCCAGGGGATTAATGAAAAACTGTTTTTT. It translates to CSAPPQGINEKLFF.

The chain recombines TRBV18 with TRBJ2-3; TRBD2 agrees at 9 bases. The CDR3 has 15 amino acids. V lost 8 bases, J lost 2 bases, and 8 bases stayed unmatched. Germline loops: CDR1 KGHSH, CDR2 LQKENI. In DNA form, the CDR3 reads TGTGCCAGCACCCCCGGCGGGGGGGTCACAGATACGCAGTATTTT. It encodes CASTPGGGVTDTQYF.

This clonotype was recorded at least ten times. DNA for the CDR3: TGTGCCAGCAGCCAAGCTACTAGCGGGACGGATACGCAGTATTTT. Protein sequence: CASSQATSGTDTQYF. The chain employs TRBV14 and TRBJ2-3, with TRBD2 matching over 10 bases. The CDR3 is 15 residues long. V lost 1 base, J lost 6 bases, and 4 bases stayed unmatched. Per germline, CDR1 SGHDN and CDR2 FVKESK. Filled out from reference TRBV14 and TRBJ2-3, the complete variable domain reads EAGVTQFPSHSVIEKGQTVTLRCDPISGHDNLYWYRRVMGKEIKFLLHFVKESKQDESGMPNNRFLAERTGGTYSTLKVQPAELEDSGVYFCASSQATSGTDTQYFGPGTRLTVL.

This clonotype appeared many times. The chain recombines TRBV12-3 or TRBV12-4 with TRBJ1-2; 9 nucleotides match TRBD1. The ends lost 5 bases at V and 8 bases at J; junction bases unmatched: 12. The CDR3 is 15 amino acids. The CDR3 coding sequence is TGTGCCAGCAGTCGACAGGGGGATCCTTTTTGGGGCTACACCTTC. Translated, it gives CASSRQGDPFWGYTF.

This clonotype was found many times. This chain uses TRBV12-3 or TRBV12-4 with TRBJ2-2; possibly TRBD1 for D (6 bases). The CDR3 loop spans 14 amino acids. The germline V and J ends were trimmed by 5 bases and 4 bases, with 11 bases remaining between them. The CDR3 loop is CASSLTGPTGELFF. Written as DNA, the CDR3 is TGTGCCAGCAGTCTAACAGGGCCCACCGGGGAGCTGTTTTTT.

The chain combines TRBV6-5 with TRBJ1-3; D perhaps matches TRBD1 (5 bases). The CDR3 totals 14 residues. CDR1 is MNHEY, CDR2 SVGAGI, per germline. V lost 9 bases, J lost 2 bases, and 14 bases lay in between. The CDR3: CASWGGFAGNTIYF. DNA for the CDR3: TGTGCCAGTTGGGGGGGGTTCGCTGGAAACACCATATATTTT.

This clonotype was seen repeatedly, ten times or more. The V call is TRBV24-1, the J call TRBJ2-1, with TRBD2 matching 12 bases. The ends lost 3 bases at V and 0 bases at J; junction bases unmatched: 2. Germline V gives CDR1 KGHDR, CDR2 SFDVKD. The CDR3 sequence is 17 residues long. This chain's CDR3 is CATSDPTSGSSYNEQFF. The CDR3 coding sequence is TGTGCCACCAGTGATCCGACTAGCGGGAGCTCCTACAATGAGCAGTTCTTC.

The chain combines TRBV10-3 with TRBJ1-1; the D is unclear. Germline V gene lookup returns CDR1 ENHRY and CDR2 SYGVKD. The germline V and J ends were trimmed by 5 bases and 1 base, with 14 bases remaining between them. The length of the CDR3 is 15 residues. The CDR3 DNA sequence: TGTGCCATCAGTCATATCGGAAAGAAGAACACTGAAGCTTTCTTT. Its translation: CAISHIGKKNTEAFF.

This clonotype was seen ten or more times. The gene calls are TRBV5-5 and TRBJ1-5, with D hard to call. Germline-derived CDR1 and CDR2 are SGHKS and YYEKEE (reference sequence). This CDR3 comprises 12 residues. Trimming removed 2 bases from V and 9 bases from J, with 9 bases in between. CDR3 region: CASSFGDWPQHF. Written as DNA, the CDR3 is TGTGCCAGCAGCTTCGGGGATTGGCCCCAGCATTTT.

There are many counts of this clonotype. V gene TRBV3-1 combines with J gene TRBJ1-2, with TRBD1 as a possible D gene (6 bases). This CDR3 is 15 amino acids long. Looked up from germline, CDR1 is LGHDT and CDR2 is YNNKEL (reference sequence). The ends were cut back, 3 bases at V and 0 bases at J, with 11 bases in the middle. CDR3 nucleotide sequence: TGTGCCAGCAGCCAGACGACAGGTACTAACTATGGCTACACCTTC. This codes for CASSQTTGTNYGYTF.